This T cell receptor beta chain was recorded in a study of CD8 T cell repertoires and HIV-1 epitope variants (dated by TCRdb to about 2020). Context from the whole study: In separate culture wells, T cells were stimulated with each of twenty-five peptides that represented autologous and known Gag and Nef epitope variants. The control conditions were a CMV, EBV and flu peptide pool, the Ebola AY9 epitope as a negative control, and a well with no peptide. Tested epitopes included three Gag epitope families and Nef HW9 and YT9. T cells were enriched using the EasySep Human T Cell Enrichment Kit and then co-cultured with an equal number of autologous T cell-negative cells acting as antigen-presenting cells. For 10 days the cultures were kept in IMDM with gentamicin, and on days 3 and 7 half of the media was changed with IL-2, IL-7 and IL-15 added. A 1M T cell aliquot was kept as an uncultured baseline condition, separate from the roughly 80 T cell cultures. A total of approximately 89 T cell cultures were run, with each culture condition performed in triplicate except for one peptide, which was performed in duplicate.

This clone was found a few times. Its antigen has not been determined. Per-nucleotide qualities are absent, and no much larger clonotype sits a single base away. The EasySep Human CD8+ T Cell Enrichment Kit was used on day 10 to isolate CD8+ T cells from every culture. Results and caveats for the whole study, not just this receptor: Of the nine antigen-specific TCR beta clonotypes identified, more than five appeared cross-reactive for autologous or known escape epitope variants. The Nef KF9 family was recognized by five clonotypes and the HW9 family by one, and no responses to the TAALDMSHF plasma variant were observed. The assay identified only TCR beta chains and indicated proliferation in response to antigen, without indicating T cell function or cytokine profile.

The immunoSEQ platform was used to sequence TCR beta CDR3 regions at survey depth. The QIAamp DNA micro kit was used to extract genomic DNA from every cultured and uncultured CD8+ T cell population. The study's processing was this. Samples with fewer than 5,000 productive reads were excluded, which removed about 6.5% of the roughly 75 HIV peptide-stimulated cultures. A MANAFEST web app trimmed sequences to CDR3 and removed nonproductive sequences, CDR3s under 5 amino acids, and those not starting C or ending F/W. Clonotypes were classified as antigen-specific only if expansion was observed in at least 2 of 3 replicates versus the no-peptide control at FDR 0.01, only within one epitope family. Specific clonotypes also needed at least fivefold higher frequency than in wells stimulated with peptides from other epitope families. TCRdb limited this immuneACCESS table to in-frame rearrangements with V and J called. A share of clones is missing; checked studies link under half to unresolved V genes, and the rest is unexplained. V and J calls and clone size are copied from that table; D and trimming were computed from the DNA. The sample profile shows around 4,900 clones; 55% to 80% of them were found once. Together, the top ten hold over 40% of the sample.

Trimming costs V 4 bases and J 2 bases, and their ends lie 12 bases apart. The germline V gene supplies CDR1 ENHRY and CDR2 SYGVKD. The cysteine opens and the phenylalanine closes a CDR3 of 14 amino acids. Only the CDR3 DNA stays, 42 bases, in frame from base 1. The V and J segments used are TRBV10-3 and TRBJ2-7; possibly the D gene is TRBD1, per 6 matching bases. Sequencing input: cultured CD8+ T cells derived from PBMCs. The sequence came from a male donor with HIV. The encoded CDR3 is CAISGVGDTYEQYF. The DNA reads TGTGCCATCAGTGGGGTCGGGGACACCTACGAGCAGTACTTC.